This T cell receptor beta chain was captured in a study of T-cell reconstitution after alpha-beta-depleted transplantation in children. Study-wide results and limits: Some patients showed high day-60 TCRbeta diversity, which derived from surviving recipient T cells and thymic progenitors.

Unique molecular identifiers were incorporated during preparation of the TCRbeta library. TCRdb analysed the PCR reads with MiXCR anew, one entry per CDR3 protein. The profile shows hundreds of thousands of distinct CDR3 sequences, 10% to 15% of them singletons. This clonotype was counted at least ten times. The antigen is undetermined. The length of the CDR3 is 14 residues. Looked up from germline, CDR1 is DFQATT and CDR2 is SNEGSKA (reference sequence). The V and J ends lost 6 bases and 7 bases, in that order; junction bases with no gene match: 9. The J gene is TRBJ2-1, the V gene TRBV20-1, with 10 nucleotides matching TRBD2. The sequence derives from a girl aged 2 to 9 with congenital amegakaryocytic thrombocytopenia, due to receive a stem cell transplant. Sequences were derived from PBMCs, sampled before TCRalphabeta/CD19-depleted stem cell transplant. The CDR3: CSAAPGLAMNEQFF. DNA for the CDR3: TGCAGTGCAGCGCCGGGACTAGCGATGAATGAGCAGTTCTTC.